This TCR beta chain was recorded in a study of cytomegalovirus exposure and HLA in healthy donors (dated by TCRdb to the late 2010s). Regarding the research as a whole: In an earlier analysis of some 550 of the donors, about 260 Gb of sequence data and 100 million or so unique TCR beta sequences from about 190 million T cells were reported. An early release that covered 500 to 800 HLA-typed donors contained approximately 320 gigabases of sequencing data and tens of millions of unique TCR sequences. The genetic ancestry cluster associated with self-reported Caucasian donors included over 80% of the 300 to 400 genotyped donors. The aim of the study was to test whether cataloging public T cell receptors could identify signatures of past pathogen exposure. The T cell repertoires of several hundred subjects were profiled by immunosequencing and related to cytomegalovirus serostatus. In addition to the first cohort of 650 to 750 subjects, a separate validation cohort of approximately 110 different subjects was used. To predict cytomegalovirus infection status, the study brought together high-throughput TCR immunosequencing, statistical association of individual TCRs with disease status, and machine learning. To study patterns of TCR occurrence, a later analysis re-analyzed previously published TCR beta repertoires from 650 to 750 donors and added high-resolution HLA genotyping. Rather than drawing on any new phenotypic data, the later analysis identified candidate immune exposures from TCR beta sequences and the way those sequences occurred across donors. An earlier analysis of 587 of the donors used high-throughput TCR beta sequencing to judge whether each TCR beta V gene segment behaved as functional or pseudogenic. Donor age, sex, ethnicity and CMV serostatus were collected together with the repertoire data. In a later genetic analysis, genome-wide SNP genotypes for about three fifths of the 666 donors were used, and that subset was treated as a discovery cohort. All discovery cohort repertoires had been generated on a single sequencing platform. HLA typing covered class I and class II loci at four-digit resolution. Typing coverage differed by locus: A, B, C, DRB1 and DQB1 were typed in roughly 629-640 donors, DQA1 in around 500, DPA1 in approximately 600, and DPB1 in just under 480. Roughly 5 DR-DQ haplotypes were handled as single units for association and clustering because linkage in the cohort was strong. Among some 400 genotyped donors of the cohort, an average of 235,054 unique TCR beta nucleotide sequences were sequenced per donor, roughly 20% of them non-productive. The paper's findings and limits, for the study overall: The study gave a list of 150 to 200 TCR beta chains associated with cytomegalovirus. While some public TCRs were present in many individuals, most TCR sequences turned up only very rarely across donors. Correlated functional status among segregating V segments might be attributable to linkage disequilibrium, but an unknown experimental factor could not be ruled out. The earlier analysis of some 540 of the donors excluded around 17 rarely observed V segments, including chromosome 9 orphons, because counts were too low. Three of the identified cytomegalovirus-associated TCR beta chains were confirmed in vitro to be specific for cytomegalovirus antigens. In a later analysis, most CMV-associated TCR beta chains were found to appear HLA-restricted, with HLA associations seemingly driven largely by CMV exposure. The classifier was reported to diagnose cytomegalovirus status with high specificity and sensitivity in both the original and validation cohorts. Several of the top co-occurrence clusters appeared to be linked to parvovirus B19, influenza, CMV and Epstein-Barr virus, according to a later analysis. A cluster of highly shared sequence variants was judged likely to be a technical artifact of the sequencing pipeline. A later genetic analysis reported fewer N-insertions in productive TCRs among donors in an Asian-associated ancestry cluster than the approximately 670-donor mean. An earlier analysis of approximately 570 of the donors showed that most TCR beta V segments appeared in productive rearrangements either about 90% or about 30% of the time, which broadly matched IMGT annotations. According to the authors, the approach could potentially be generalized to other disease states and immunological phenotypes. Roughly uniform sequencing depth across donors was assumed in presence/absence analyses, although this assumption may not hold. Because HLA typing was missing for some donors at each locus, association tests included only the typed subset. At a false discovery rate of 0.05, a later analysis linked approximately 18,000 TCR beta sequences to specific HLA alleles. When HLA alleles, especially DR and DQ, strongly co-occurred, attributing TCR associations to individual alleles was difficult. Because the 87-base-pair reads could not distinguish some IMGT-functional V segments, including TRBV6-2 and TRBV6-3, those segments were excluded. V-gene and J-gene trimming of TCR beta chains was associated with a missense DCLRE1C variant in a later genetic analysis, and the association was replicated in an independent cohort. A further reported finding was that TCR beta sequences accurately predicted the HLA-A and HLA-B alleles for most subjects in the first cohort. For the cohort, immune exposure information was limited to CMV serostatus. This cohort had only TCR beta chains sequenced, and the lack of alpha or paired-chain data limited which features could be detected. In a later analysis, HLA-associated TCR beta chains were found to be more clonally expanded and to have lower generation probabilities than equally common non-associated chains. In a later analysis, TCR association rates were found to vary across HLA loci, with the most associated TCRs seen for DRB1 alleles and the fewest for HLA-C alleles.

The germline V gene supplies CDR1 SGDLS and CDR2 YYNGEE. V sheds 3 bases and J sheds 5 bases, leaving 8 bases between their ends. Inclusive of the bounding cysteine and phenylalanine, the CDR3 is 12 residues long. CDR3 DNA is the only sequence kept; it has 36 bases, read in frame from the first base. Preparation of the library involved the immunoSEQ multiplex PCR assay. A mixture of 60 forward primers for TCR Vbeta segments and 13 reverse primers for TCR Jbeta segments was used in the multiplex PCR. The CDR3 region of rearranged TCR beta genes was amplified from genomic DNA with a multiplex PCR assay. The amplified TCR beta libraries were sequenced on the Illumina HiSeq System as 87-base-pair reads. Per the original workflow: A later analysis tallied 75 million to 95 million unique TCR beta chains across the 666 repertoires, and approximately 9.9 million of those chains were shared by two or more donors. To remove PCR and sequencing errors, raw reads were error-corrected and collapsed into unique sequences using a nearest-neighbor algorithm that merged closely related sequences. V, D and J gene segments were assigned by aligning CDR3 sequences to IMGT reference sequences. For a sequence to be retained, a match of at least six nucleotides was required to both a V gene segment and a J gene segment. A rearrangement counted as productive if the CDR3 had no stop codons and remained in frame with V and J, and every other rearrangement counted as non-productive. CDR3 was defined by IMGT convention, running from the second conserved V-encoded cysteine to the conserved J-encoded phenylalanine. The earlier analysis of fewer than 700 of the donors excluded sequences that lacked an unambiguous match to a single V gene segment. An earlier analysis of roughly 590 of the donors called V segments functional above 56.7% productive rearrangements and segregating when the between-donor standard deviation exceeded 5%. A statistical classification framework was built to diagnose cytomegalovirus status from the catalog of TCR beta chain sequences. V and J gene assignment, in a later analysis, came from comparing TCR nucleotide sequences with IMGT/GENE-DB human TR gene sequences. Using the TCRdist pipeline, a later analysis assigned CDR3 sequences along with most-parsimonious VDJ recombination scenarios. A later analysis defined each TCR beta chain by its CDR3 amino acid sequence plus V-gene family, and excluded reads lacking a unique V-gene family. A later analysis removed 592 highly shared, low-generation-probability nucleotide sequences to deal with suspected cross-contamination and a sequencing artifact. A later analysis calculated a clonal expansion index for each public chain from normalized within-repertoire ranks of inferred template counts. Generation probabilities in a later analysis came from a VDJ recombination model fitted to out-of-frame rearrangements, and those results were checked against IGoR. Hypergeometric tests were used in a later analysis to score TCR-TCR, TCR-HLA and TCR-CMV co-occurrence, with a repertoire-size bias correction applied to the TCR pairs. In a later analysis, false discovery rates were estimated by permuting HLA or CMV assignments 20 times. In a later analysis, co-occurring TCRs were grouped with DBSCAN, and TCRdist sequence similarity was added when clustering was performed within HLA-allele-positive subsets. Repertoires with fewer than 30,000 or more than 120,000 public chains, plus five repertoires with anomalous nucleotide sharing, were excluded from co-occurrence clustering. This is the immuneACCESS table as TCRdb keeps it, with only in-frame sequences that have V and J called. A part of the clones is gone; compared with another copy, unresolved V genes explain less than half, and the rest is unexplained. V and J calls and clone size follow that table, whereas D and trimming were derived from the DNA. For this sample there are approximately 140,000 clones; approximately 80% appear just once. Together, the top ten hold 4% of the sample.

The cohort comprised 670 or so healthy bone marrow donors. At the time of sampling, every cohort member was nominally healthy, though immune exposures that went unrecorded were likely present. The donor tested CMV seronegative and was one of the 352 seronegative cohort members. A peripheral blood sample was provided by each donor, and peripheral blood mononuclear cells were used for TCR beta sequencing. The Qiagen DNeasy Blood Extraction Kit was used to extract genomic DNA from the blood cell samples. This clone was found a few times. Its antigen is still unknown. No base quality values were provided; no much bigger clone lies one nucleotide off.

Sequencing used PBMCs. This clonotype was sampled from a woman aged 35 to 49 in good health and CMV-seronegative. The sequence is built from TRBV9 and TRBJ1-1; the D region possibly corresponds to TRBD1 (6 bases align). The nucleotide sequence is TGTGCCAGCAGCGCCGGACAGACTGAAGCTTTCTTT. Its amino acids are CASSAGQTEAFF.